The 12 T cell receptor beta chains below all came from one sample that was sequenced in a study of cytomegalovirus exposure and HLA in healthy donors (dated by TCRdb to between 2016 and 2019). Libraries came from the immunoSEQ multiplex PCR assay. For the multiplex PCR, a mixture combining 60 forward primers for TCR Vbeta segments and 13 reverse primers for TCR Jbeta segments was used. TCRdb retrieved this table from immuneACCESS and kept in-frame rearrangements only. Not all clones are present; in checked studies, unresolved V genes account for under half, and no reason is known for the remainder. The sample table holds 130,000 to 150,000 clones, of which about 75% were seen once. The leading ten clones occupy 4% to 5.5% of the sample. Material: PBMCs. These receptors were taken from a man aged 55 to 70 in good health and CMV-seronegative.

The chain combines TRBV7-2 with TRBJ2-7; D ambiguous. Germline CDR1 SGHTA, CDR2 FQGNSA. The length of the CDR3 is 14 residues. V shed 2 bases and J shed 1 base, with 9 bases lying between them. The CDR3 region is CASSLRLRSYEQYF. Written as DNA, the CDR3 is TGTGCCAGCAGCTTAAGACTGCGGTCCTACGAGCAGTACTTC.

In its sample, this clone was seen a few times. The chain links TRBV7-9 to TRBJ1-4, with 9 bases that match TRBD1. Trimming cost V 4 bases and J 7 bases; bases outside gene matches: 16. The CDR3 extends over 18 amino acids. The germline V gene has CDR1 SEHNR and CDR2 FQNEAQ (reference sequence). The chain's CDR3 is CASSSQWGQGRRGEKLFF. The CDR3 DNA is TGTGCCAGCAGCTCCCAATGGGGACAGGGTCGGAGGGGTGAAAAACTGTTTTTT.

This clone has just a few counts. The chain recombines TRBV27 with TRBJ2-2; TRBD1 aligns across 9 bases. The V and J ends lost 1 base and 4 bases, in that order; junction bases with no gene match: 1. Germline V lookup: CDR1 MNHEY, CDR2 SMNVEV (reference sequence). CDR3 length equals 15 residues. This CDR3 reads CASSLWTGVTGELFF. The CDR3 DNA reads TGTGCCAGCAGTTTATGGACAGGGGTCACCGGGGAGCTGTTTTTT.

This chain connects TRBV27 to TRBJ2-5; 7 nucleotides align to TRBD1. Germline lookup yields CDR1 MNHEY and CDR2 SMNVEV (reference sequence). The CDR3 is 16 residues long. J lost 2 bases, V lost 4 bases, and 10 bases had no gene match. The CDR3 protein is CASSSFTGVGQETQYF. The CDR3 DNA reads TGTGCCAGCAGTTCATTCACAGGGGTCGGACAAGAGACCCAGTACTTC.

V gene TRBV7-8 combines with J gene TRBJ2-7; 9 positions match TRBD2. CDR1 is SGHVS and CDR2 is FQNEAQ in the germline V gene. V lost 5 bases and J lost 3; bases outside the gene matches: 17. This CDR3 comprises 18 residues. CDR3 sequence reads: CASSPQSTSGNVGYEQYF. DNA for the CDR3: TGTGCCAGCAGCCCACAATCGACTAGCGGTAACGTGGGCTACGAGCAGTACTTC.

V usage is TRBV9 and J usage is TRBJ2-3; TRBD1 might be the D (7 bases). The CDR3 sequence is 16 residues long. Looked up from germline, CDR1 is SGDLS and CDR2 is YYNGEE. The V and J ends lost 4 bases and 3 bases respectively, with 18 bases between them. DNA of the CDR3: TGTGCCAGCAGCACCCGACAGGGAGGAAGGACAGATACGCAGTATTTT. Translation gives CASSTRQGGRTDTQYF.

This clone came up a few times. This chain's CDR3 is CASSASPDRGYPYEQYF. CDR3 coding DNA: TGTGCCAGCAGCGCCAGCCCCGACAGGGGTTATCCGTACGAGCAGTACTTC. The rearrangement links TRBV9 to TRBJ2-7; 8 bases align to TRBD1. This CDR3 spans 17 amino acids. Germline values: CDR1 SGDLS, CDR2 YYNGEE. J gave up 4 bases and V 3 bases, and 15 bases lay outside the gene matches.

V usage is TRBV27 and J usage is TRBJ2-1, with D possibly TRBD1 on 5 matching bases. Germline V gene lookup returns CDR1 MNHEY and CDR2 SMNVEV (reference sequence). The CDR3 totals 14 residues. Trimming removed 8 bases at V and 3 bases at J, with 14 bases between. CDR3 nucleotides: TGTGCCAGCTCGATTCGTAGGGGCTACAATGAGCAGTTCTTC. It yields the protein CASSIRRGYNEQFF.

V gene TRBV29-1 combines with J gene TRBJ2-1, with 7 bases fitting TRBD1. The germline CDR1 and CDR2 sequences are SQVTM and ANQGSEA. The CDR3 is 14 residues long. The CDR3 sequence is CSAEPGQFYNEQFF. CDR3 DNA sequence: TGCAGTGCCGAGCCGGGACAGTTTTACAATGAGCAGTTCTTC.

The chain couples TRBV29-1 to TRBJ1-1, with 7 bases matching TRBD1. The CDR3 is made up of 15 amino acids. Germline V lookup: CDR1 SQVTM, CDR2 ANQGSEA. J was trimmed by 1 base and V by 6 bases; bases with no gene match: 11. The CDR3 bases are TGCAGCGTACGGTCTACAGGGGACCCGAACACTGAAGCTTTCTTT. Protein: CSVRSTGDPNTEAFF.

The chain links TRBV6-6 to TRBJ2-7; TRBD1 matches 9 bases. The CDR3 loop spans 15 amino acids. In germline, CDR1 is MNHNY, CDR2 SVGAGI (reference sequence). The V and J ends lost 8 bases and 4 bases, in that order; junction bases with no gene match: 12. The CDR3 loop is CASFIGTGSLYEQYF. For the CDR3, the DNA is TGTGCCAGCTTCATCGGGACAGGGTCTCTTTACGAGCAGTACTTC.

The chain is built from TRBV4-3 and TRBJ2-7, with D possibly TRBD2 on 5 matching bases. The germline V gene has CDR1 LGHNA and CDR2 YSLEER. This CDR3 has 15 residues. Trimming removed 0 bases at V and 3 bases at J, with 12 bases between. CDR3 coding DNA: TGCGCCAGCAGCCAAGATTATCGGGAAAGCTACGAGCAGTACTTC. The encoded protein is CASSQDYRESYEQYF.